The 20 T cell receptor beta chains reported below all come from one sample, sequenced in a study of neurological immune-mediated disorders. Using its own MiXCR run on the 5' RACE reads, TCRdb lists one record per CDR3 protein. This sample has fewer than 55,000 distinct CDR3 sequences, with approximately 11% found just once. Noted time point: longitudinal time-point 1 (baseline). Sequences were obtained from PBMCs. All receptors come from a woman in her thirties or forties in good health.

This clonotype was detected ten times or more. The rearrangement links TRBV29-1 to TRBJ1-1; no reliable D call. The V gene lost 7 bases and the J gene lost 5 bases, with 11 bases spanning the gap. CDR3 length: 11 residues. Germline loops: CDR1 SQVTM, CDR2 ANQGSEA. The DNA of the CDR3 is TGCAGCGGCGACAAGTCTACTGAAGCTTTCTTT. It is translated as CSGDKSTEAFF.

At least ten counts were recorded for this clonotype. The rearrangement links TRBV5-6 to TRBJ2-5; 8 bases line up with TRBD1. V gave up 4 bases and J gave up 6 bases; unmatched junction bases: 5. Germline CDR1 SGHDT, CDR2 YYEEEE. The CDR3 loop spans 13 amino acids. The CDR3 nucleotides read TGTGCCAGCAGCCCCGGGACAGGAAAGACCCAGTACTTC. It yields the protein CASSPGTGKTQYF.

This clonotype was detected ten times or more. This sequence joins TRBV6-5 and TRBJ1-4; weak D call: TRBD1 (5 bases). CDR1 and CDR2 (germline): MNHEY, SVGAGI. The ends were cut back, 5 bases at V and 6 bases at J, with 13 bases in the middle. The CDR3 loop spans 14 amino acids. The CDR3 nucleotides read TGTGCCAGCAGTCCCTACGGACACGATGAAAAACTGTTTTTT. Protein: CASSPYGHDEKLFF.

This clonotype was seen a handful of times. The chain links TRBV20-1 to TRBJ2-7, with D tentatively TRBD2 (5 bases). Per germline, CDR1 DFQATT and CDR2 SNEGSKA (reference sequence). The V gene lost 0 bases and the J gene lost 2 bases, with 8 bases spanning the gap. The CDR3 loop spans 13 amino acids. CDR3 sequence reads: CSARDGETYEQYF. CDR3 bases: TGCAGTGCTAGAGACGGGGAAACCTACGAGCAGTACTTC.

This clonotype was detected ten times or more. This rearrangement joins TRBV4-1 to TRBJ2-7; D may match TRBD1 or TRBD2 (5 bases each). CDR1 MGHRA and CDR2 YSYEKL come from the germline V gene. This CDR3 region has 15 residues. V was pared by 3 bases and J by 1 base, with 13 bases between. CDR3 residues: CASSQAPGPSYEQYF. The CDR3 bases are TGCGCCAGCAGCCAGGCTCCGGGACCATCCTACGAGCAGTACTTC.

At least ten counts were recorded for this clonotype. The genes are TRBV20-1 and TRBJ1-3, with 9 positions matching TRBD1. Trimming took 7 bases from V and 4 from J; bases not matched to a gene: 8. The CDR3 runs to 14 residues. Germline CDR1 is DFQATT and CDR2 is SNEGSKA (reference sequence). The CDR3 protein is CSVIQGAGGNTIYF. The CDR3 DNA reads as TGCAGTGTTATACAGGGGGCGGGAGGAAACACCATATATTTT.

This clonotype was seen repeatedly, ten times or more. The chain is built from TRBV6-5 and TRBJ2-7, with TRBD1 identical over 8 bases. J lost 1 base, V lost 4 bases, and 6 bases had no gene match. The germline CDR1 and CDR2 sequences are MNHEY and SVGAGI. The CDR3 loop spans 15 amino acids. CDR3 nucleotide sequence: TGTGCCAGCAGTTTACGGACAGGGACGTCCTACGAGCAGTACTTC. Amino acids: CASSLRTGTSYEQYF.

The chain employs TRBV3-1 and TRBJ1-1, with 9 bases aligning to TRBD1. Trimming cost V 4 bases and J 4 bases; bases outside gene matches: 7. This CDR3 is 15 amino acids long. Germline CDR1 and CDR2: LGHDT and YNNKEL (reference sequence). CDR3 amino acids: CASSPHRGLGTEAFF. CDR3 nucleotides: TGTGCCAGCAGCCCTCACAGGGGGCTGGGCACTGAAGCTTTCTTT.

J is TRBJ2-3 and V is TRBV29-1; 9 bases are shared with TRBD1. Trimming at V came to 8 bases and at J to 2 bases, leaving 11 bases not matched to a gene. CDR3 length: 15 amino acids. The germline gives CDR1 SQVTM, CDR2 ANQGSEA. The CDR3 protein is CSMLWGTGLTDTQYF. CDR3 in DNA: TGCAGCATGTTATGGGGGACAGGGCTCACAGATACGCAGTATTTT.

As to this clonotype: A much larger clone sits a single nucleotide away, making a read error possible. The chain is built from TRBV27 and TRBJ2-1; TRBD2 is a possible D gene (6 bases). Trimming cost V 7 bases and J 5 bases, with 18 bases left between them. The germline V gene has CDR1 MNHEY and CDR2 SMNVEV (reference sequence). The CDR3 sequence is 15 residues long. This CDR3 is CASTPDKGRNNEQFF. As DNA, the CDR3 is TGTGCCAGCACCCCTGACAAGGGGAGGAACAATGAGCAGTTCTTC.

This clonotype was observed at least ten times. This chain connects TRBV20-1 to TRBJ1-2, with D unresolved. Germline V CDR1 and CDR2: DFQATT, SNEGSKA (reference sequence). V dropped 6 bases and J dropped 5 bases, with 10 bases sitting between them. This CDR3 spans 11 amino acids. The CDR3 reads CSAEQTYGYTF. The DNA of the CDR3 is TGCAGTGCGGAACAGACATATGGCTACACCTTC.

This clonotype was recorded many times. The CDR3 is CASSSYLAGVGNEQFF. CDR3 nucleotides: TGTGCCAGCAGTTCCTACCTAGCGGGGGTGGGCAATGAGCAGTTCTTC. The rearrangement links TRBV27 to TRBJ2-1; TRBD2 agrees at 10 bases. Germline V gives CDR1 MNHEY, CDR2 SMNVEV (reference sequence). The CDR3 runs to 16 residues. V was clipped by 4 bases and J by 6 bases; unmatched bases: 9.

This clonotype was detected ten times or more. The V call is TRBV6-2 or TRBV6-3, the J call TRBJ2-3; tentatively, D is TRBD2 (6 bases). Trimming removed 2 bases from V and 6 bases from J, with 12 bases in between. There are 14 residues in the CDR3. The V gene's germline CDR1 is MNHEY and CDR2 SVGEGT. The CDR3 nucleotides are TGTGCCAGCAGTTACCGGGGGACTGGGGATACGCAGTATTTT. Its protein is CASSYRGTGDTQYF.

This clonotype was counted at least ten times. V usage is TRBV7-8 and J usage is TRBJ2-2, with D perhaps matching TRBD2 (6 bases). This CDR3 has 16 residues. V lost 1 base and J 1 base, leaving 10 bases between the germline ends. CDR1 and CDR2 from the germline V gene are SGHVS and FQNEAQ. CDR3 sequence reads: CASSLGRGLNTGELFF. CDR3 DNA sequence: TGTGCCAGCAGCTTAGGACGGGGGTTGAACACCGGGGAGCTGTTTTTT.

This clonotype showed up many times. The chain employs TRBV20-1 and TRBJ2-5; D is undetermined. The germline gives CDR1 DFQATT, CDR2 SNEGSKA (reference sequence). Between the trimmed V and J ends, which lost 5 bases and 0 bases, there was a span of 7 bases. The CDR3 consists of 12 residues. The CDR3 DNA sequence: TGCAGTGCTGAACTCGACCAAGAGACCCAGTACTTC. It codes for CSAELDQETQYF.

The sample holds many counts of this clonotype. The V and J genes are TRBV20-1 and TRBJ2-7; D remains ambiguous. The germline V and J ends were trimmed by 6 bases and 2 bases, with 17 bases remaining between them. This CDR3 comprises 14 residues. Germline CDR1 reads DFQATT; CDR2 reads SNEGSKA (reference sequence). CDR3 in amino acids: CSAPRPGSTYEQYF. CDR3 sequence (DNA): TGCAGTGCCCCACGTCCCGGGTCAACCTACGAGCAGTACTTC.

The gene calls are TRBV4-3 and TRBJ2-7; the D gene is possibly TRBD1 (7 bases). V shed 1 base and J shed 2 bases, with 12 bases lying between them. The V gene's germline CDR1 is LGHNA and CDR2 YSLEER. The CDR3 has 15 amino acids. DNA of the CDR3: TGCGCCAGCAGCCAAGGGAGGGGGCTGCCCTACGAGCAGTACTTC. Protein product: CASSQGRGLPYEQYF.

This clonotype has ten or more counts. The chain couples TRBV6-6 to TRBJ2-5, with D unclear. CDR1 MNHNY and CDR2 SVGAGI come from the germline V gene (reference sequence). V lost 8 bases and J 2 bases, leaving 9 bases between the germline ends. The CDR3 is made up of 12 amino acids. The CDR3 nucleotides read TGTGCCAGCGGCATGATACAAGAGACCCAGTACTTC. Residues: CASGMIQETQYF.

This clonotype was detected ten times or more. V and J are TRBV7-6 and TRBJ2-5; TRBD2 is a possible D gene (5 bases). The V end was cut by 1 base, the J end by 5 bases, with 11 bases between. Per germline, CDR1 SGHVS and CDR2 FNYEAQ. The length of the CDR3 is 14 residues. Here the CDR3 DNA reads TGTGCCAGCAGCTTAGGCTACCGAGGGGAGACCCAGTACTTC. Translation gives CASSLGYRGETQYF. Combining the CDR3 with reference TRBV7-6 and TRBJ2-5 gives the whole variable domain GAGVSQSPRYKVTKRGQDVALRCDPISGHVSLYWYRQALGQGPEFLTYFNYEAQQDKSGLPNDRFSAERPEGSISTLTIQRTEQRDSAMYRCASSLGYRGETQYFGPGTRLLVL.

This clonotype was seen repeatedly, ten times or more. The chain recombines TRBV7-2 with TRBJ2-3; D could derive from TRBD1 or TRBD2 (6 bases each). The CDR3 extends over 14 amino acids. V lost 1 base to trimming and J lost 8 bases, with 13 bases between them. CDR1 is SGHTA, CDR2 FQGNSA, per germline. In DNA, the CDR3 is TGTGCCAGCAGCTTAGAGGGGGGACCCGGTACGCAGTATTTT. As protein: CASSLEGGPGTQYF. Drawing the rest from reference TRBV7-2 and TRBJ2-3, the complete variable domain is GAGVSQSPSNKVTEKGKDVELRCDPISGHTALYWYRQSLGQGLEFLIYFQGNSAPDKSGLPSDRFSAERTGGSVSTLTIQRTQQEDSAVYLCASSLEGGPGTQYFGPGTRLTVL.